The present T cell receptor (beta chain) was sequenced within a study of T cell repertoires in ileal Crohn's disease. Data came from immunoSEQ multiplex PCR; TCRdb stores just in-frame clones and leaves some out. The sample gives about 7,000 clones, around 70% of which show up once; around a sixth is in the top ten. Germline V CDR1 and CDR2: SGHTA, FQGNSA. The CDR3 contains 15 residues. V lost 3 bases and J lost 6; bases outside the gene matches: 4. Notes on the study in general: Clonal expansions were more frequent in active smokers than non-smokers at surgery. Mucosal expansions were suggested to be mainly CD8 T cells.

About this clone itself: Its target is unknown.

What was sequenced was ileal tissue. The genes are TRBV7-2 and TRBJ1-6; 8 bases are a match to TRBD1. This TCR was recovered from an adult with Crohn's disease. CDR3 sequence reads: CASSFSRGLNSPLHF. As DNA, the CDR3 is TGTGCCAGCAGCTTCAGCAGGGGGCTTAATTCACCCCTCCACTTT. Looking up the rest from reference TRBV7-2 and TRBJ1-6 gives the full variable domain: GAGVSQSPSNKVTEKGKDVELRCDPISGHTALYWYRQSLGQGLEFLIYFQGNSAPDKSGLPSDRFSAERTGGSVSTLTIQRTQQEDSAVYLCASSFSRGLNSPLHFGNGTRLTVT.